Following are 8 T cell receptor beta chains from one sample sequenced in a study of T cell changes during pregnancy in multiple sclerosis. Here immunoSEQ multiplex PCR was the method, and the copy in TCRdb shows in-frame clones only, minus some. The sample has tens of thousands of clones, around 90% seen once; the top ten hold 5.4%. The input for sequencing was peripheral blood, taken in the third trimester of pregnancy. The origin of the receptors is a female donor in good health, enrolled as a control in a pregnancy study.

The rearrangement links TRBV5-8 to TRBJ1-2, with D maybe TRBD1 (5 bases). Trimming took 4 bases from V and 4 from J, leaving 20 bases between them. The CDR3 has 16 amino acids. The germline gives CDR1 SGHTS, CDR2 YDEGEE. The CDR3 reads CASSLTRTPRRYGYTF. The CDR3 DNA is TGTGCCAGCAGCCTAACCCGGACACCGCGACGCTATGGCTACACCTTC.

CDR3 in DNA: TGCGCCAGCAGCTTGGGGGGGAGGGAGGGCACTGAAGCTTTCTTT. This translates into CASSLGGREGTEAFF. The gene calls are TRBV5-1 and TRBJ1-1; tentative D call: TRBD1 (5 bases). V lost 0 bases to trimming and J lost 4 bases, with 13 bases between them. The CDR3 is 15 amino acids. Germline V gene data show CDR1 as SGHRS and CDR2 as YFSETQ.

The J gene is TRBJ2-3, the V gene TRBV19; D possibly corresponds to TRBD1 (5 bases). CDR3 size: 15 residues. Germline V gene lookup returns CDR1 LNHDA and CDR2 SQIVND (reference sequence). Deletions cut 2 bases from V and 0 bases from J, with 9 bases between. Here the CDR3 reads CASSISDRSTDTQYF. In nucleotides, the CDR3 is TGTGCCAGTAGTATATCCGACAGAAGCACAGATACGCAGTATTTT.

This chain uses TRBV29-1 with TRBJ2-7; D perhaps matches TRBD2 (6 bases). The V gene's germline CDR1 is SQVTM and CDR2 ANQGSEA. This CDR3 is built from 14 residues. V lost 6 bases and J 0 bases, leaving 15 bases between the germline ends. CDR3 in amino acids: CSVLGGEGSYEQYF. DNA for the CDR3: TGCAGCGTCCTGGGGGGTGAGGGCTCCTACGAGCAGTACTTC.

The chain employs TRBV6-1 and TRBJ1-6; TRBD1 aligns across 11 bases. V lost 1 base, J lost 10 bases, and 6 bases stayed unmatched. Germline values: CDR1 MNHNS, CDR2 SASEGT. The CDR3 length is 16 residues. As DNA, the CDR3 is TGTGCCAGCAGTGAAGAGACCGGGACAGGGGGATCACCCCTCCACTTT. Its protein is CASSEETGTGGSPLHF.

This chain joins TRBV5-1 and TRBJ2-7; TRBD1 agrees at 7 bases. The ends lost 0 bases at V and 1 base at J; junction bases unmatched: 1. The length of the CDR3 is 14 residues. Germline values: CDR1 SGHRS, CDR2 YFSETQ. CDR3 DNA sequence: TGCGCCAGCAGCTTGGCGGGACAGTCCTACGAGCAGTACTTC. Translated: CASSLAGQSYEQYF.

The gene calls are TRBV5-6 and TRBJ2-4, with 7 bases identical to TRBD1. The CDR3 contains 14 residues. Germline trimming cut 4 bases from V and 5 bases from J; bases unmatched to any gene: 6. The germline gives CDR1 SGHDT, CDR2 YYEEEE. The CDR3 DNA is TGTGCCAGCAGCGTACAGGGGATCCAAAACATTCAGTACTTC. This translates into CASSVQGIQNIQYF.

This rearrangement joins TRBV18 to TRBJ2-7; TRBD1 agrees at 7 bases. V was clipped by 2 bases and J by 2 bases; unmatched bases: 3. The germline CDR1 and CDR2 sequences are KGHSH and LQKENI. This CDR3 has 14 residues. The CDR3 DNA sequence: TGTGCCAGCTCACCAAGGACAGGAACCTACGAGCAGTACTTC. Translated: CASSPRTGTYEQYF.